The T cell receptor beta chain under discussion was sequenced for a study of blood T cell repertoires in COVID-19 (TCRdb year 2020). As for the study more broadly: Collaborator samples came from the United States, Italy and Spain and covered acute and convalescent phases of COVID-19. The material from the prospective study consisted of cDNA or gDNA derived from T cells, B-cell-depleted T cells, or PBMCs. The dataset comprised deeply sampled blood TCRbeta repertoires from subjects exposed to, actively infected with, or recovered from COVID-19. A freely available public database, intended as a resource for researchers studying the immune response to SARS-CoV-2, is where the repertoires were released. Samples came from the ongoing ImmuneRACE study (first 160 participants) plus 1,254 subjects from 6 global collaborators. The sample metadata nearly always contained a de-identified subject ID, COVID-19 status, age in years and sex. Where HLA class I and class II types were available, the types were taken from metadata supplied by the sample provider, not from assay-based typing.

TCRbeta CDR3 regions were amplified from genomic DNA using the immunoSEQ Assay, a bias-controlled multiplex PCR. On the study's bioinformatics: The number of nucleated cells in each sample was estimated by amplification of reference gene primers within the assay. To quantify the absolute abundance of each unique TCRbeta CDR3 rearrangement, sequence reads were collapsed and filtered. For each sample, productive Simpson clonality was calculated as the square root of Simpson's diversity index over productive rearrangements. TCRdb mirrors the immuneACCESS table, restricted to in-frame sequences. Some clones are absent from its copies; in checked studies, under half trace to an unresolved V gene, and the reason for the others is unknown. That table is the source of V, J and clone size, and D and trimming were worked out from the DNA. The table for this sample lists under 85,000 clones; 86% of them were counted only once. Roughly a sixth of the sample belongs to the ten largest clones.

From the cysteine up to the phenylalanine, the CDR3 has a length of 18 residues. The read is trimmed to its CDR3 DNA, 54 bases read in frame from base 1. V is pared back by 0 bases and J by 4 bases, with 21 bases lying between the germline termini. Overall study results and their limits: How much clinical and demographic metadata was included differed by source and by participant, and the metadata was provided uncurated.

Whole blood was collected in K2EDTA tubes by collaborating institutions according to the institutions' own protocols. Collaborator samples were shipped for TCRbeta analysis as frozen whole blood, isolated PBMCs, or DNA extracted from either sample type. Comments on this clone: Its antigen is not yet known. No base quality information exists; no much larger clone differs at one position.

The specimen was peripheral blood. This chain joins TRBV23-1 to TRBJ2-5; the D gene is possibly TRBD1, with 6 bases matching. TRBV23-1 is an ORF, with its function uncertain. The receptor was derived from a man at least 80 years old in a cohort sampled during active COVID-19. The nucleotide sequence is TGCGCCAGCAGTCAATCGATGGCAGGGGTTCTTATCGGAGAGACCCAGTACTTC. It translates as CASSQSMAGVLIGETQYF.